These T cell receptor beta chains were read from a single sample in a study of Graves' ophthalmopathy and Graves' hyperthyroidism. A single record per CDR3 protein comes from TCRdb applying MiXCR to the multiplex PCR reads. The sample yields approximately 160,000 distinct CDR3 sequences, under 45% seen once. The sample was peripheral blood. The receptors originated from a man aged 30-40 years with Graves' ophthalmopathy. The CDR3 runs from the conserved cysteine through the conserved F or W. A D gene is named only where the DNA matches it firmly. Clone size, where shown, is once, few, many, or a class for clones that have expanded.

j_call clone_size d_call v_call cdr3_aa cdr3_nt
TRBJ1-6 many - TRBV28 CASSPAWSEDSPLHF TGTGCCAGCAGTCCCGCTTGGTCTGAGGATTCACCCCTCCACTTT
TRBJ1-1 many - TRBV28 CASTLGGGWGTEAFF TGTGCCAGCACCTTAGGAGGAGGGTGGGGCACTGAAGCTTTCTTT
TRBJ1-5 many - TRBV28 CASSPDVVANQPQHF TGTGCCAGCAGTCCCGATGTGGTAGCGAATCAGCCCCAGCATTTT
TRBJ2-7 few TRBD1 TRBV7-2 CASSYGTDEQYF TGTGCCAGCAGCTATGGGACAGACGAGCAGTACTTC
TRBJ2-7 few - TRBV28 CASRRVGGTYEQYF TGTGCCAGCAGGCGAGTCGGGGGCACCTACGAGCAGTACTTC
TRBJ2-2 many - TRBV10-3 CAIRPSGINTGELFF TGTGCCATCAGGCCCAGTGGGATAAACACCGGGGAGCTGTTTTTT
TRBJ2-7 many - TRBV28 CASSLRPPAHEQYF TGTGCCAGCAGTTTAAGGCCCCCGGCCCACGAGCAGTACTTC
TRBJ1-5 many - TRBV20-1 CSAQGADNQPQHF TGCAGTGCTCAAGGGGCAGATAATCAGCCCCAGCATTTT
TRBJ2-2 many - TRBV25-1 CASSEFWPNTGELFF TGTGCCAGCAGTGAATTTTGGCCGAACACCGGGGAGCTGTTTTTT
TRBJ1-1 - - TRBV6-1 CASLAFMNTEAFF TGTGCCAGCTTGGCCTTTATGAACACTGAAGCTTTCTTT
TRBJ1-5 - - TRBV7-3 CASSPTYLSQGPYSNQPQHF TGTGCCAGCAGCCCAACGTATCTGAGTCAGGGGCCCTATAGCAATCAGCCCCAGCATTTT
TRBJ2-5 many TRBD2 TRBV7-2 CASTGLAGQETQYF TGTGCCAGCACGGGACTAGCGGGACAAGAGACCCAGTACTTC
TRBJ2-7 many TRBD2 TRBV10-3 CAISAAGGSRTSYEQYF TGTGCCATCAGTGCGGCGGGAGGGAGTCGAACGAGTTACGAGCAGTACTTC
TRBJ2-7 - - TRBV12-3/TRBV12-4 CASSQSLAGHEQYF TGTGCCAGCAGTCAAAGCCTAGCCGGGCACGAGCAGTACTTC
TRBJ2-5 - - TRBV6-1 CASSEQKSSTETQYF TGTGCCAGCAGTGAACAAAAATCTAGTACGGAGACCCAGTACTTC
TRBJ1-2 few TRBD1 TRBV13 CASSLGTGAANYGYTF TGTGCCAGCAGCTTAGGGACAGGGGCGGCAAACTATGGCTACACCTTC
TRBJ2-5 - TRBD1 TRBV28 CASSLWTGGKFKTQYF TGTGCCAGCAGTTTATGGACAGGGGGGAAATTTAAGACCCAGTACTTC
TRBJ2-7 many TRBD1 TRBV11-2 CASSLDRQGAREQYF TGTGCCAGCAGCTTAGATCGACAGGGGGCGAGAGAGCAGTACTTC
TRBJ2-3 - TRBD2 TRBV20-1 CSQSGRGARDTQYF TGCAGTCAGAGCGGGAGGGGAGCTAGAGATACGCAGTATTTT
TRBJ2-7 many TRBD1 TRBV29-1 CSAVIDRGQSYEQYF TGCAGCGCCGTTATCGACAGGGGGCAAAGCTACGAGCAGTACTTC
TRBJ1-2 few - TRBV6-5 CASSYDGSYGYTF TGTGCCAGCAGTTACGATGGGTCTTATGGCTACACCTTC
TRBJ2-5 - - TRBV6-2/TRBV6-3 CASSRYAQETQYF TGTGCCAGCAGTCGGTATGCTCAAGAGACCCAGTACTTC
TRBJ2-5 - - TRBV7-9 CATEGDQETQYF TGTGCGACAGAGGGGGACCAAGAGACCCAGTACTTC
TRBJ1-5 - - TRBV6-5 CASSSVTASNQPQHF TGTGCCAGCAGTTCAGTCACAGCGTCCAATCAGCCCCAGCATTTT